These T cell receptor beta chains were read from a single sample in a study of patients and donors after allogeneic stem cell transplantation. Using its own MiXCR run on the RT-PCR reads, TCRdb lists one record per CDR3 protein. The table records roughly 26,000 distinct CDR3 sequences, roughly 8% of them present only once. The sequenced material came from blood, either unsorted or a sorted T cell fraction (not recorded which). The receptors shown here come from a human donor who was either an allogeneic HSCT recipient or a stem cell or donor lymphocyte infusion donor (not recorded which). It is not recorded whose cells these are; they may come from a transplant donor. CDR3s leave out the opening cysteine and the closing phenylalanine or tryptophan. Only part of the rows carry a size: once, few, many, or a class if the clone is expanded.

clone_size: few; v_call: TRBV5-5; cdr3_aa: ASSLAGYRALLSPLH
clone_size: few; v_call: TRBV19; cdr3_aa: ASSMGTARSYGYT
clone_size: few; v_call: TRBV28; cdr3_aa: ASSATGNYGYT
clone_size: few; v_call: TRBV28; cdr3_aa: ASSFTSVRETQY
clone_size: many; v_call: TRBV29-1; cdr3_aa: SVAPDLNEQF
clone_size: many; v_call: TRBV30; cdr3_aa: ALAGDLEDTQY
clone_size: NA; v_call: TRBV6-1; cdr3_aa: ASSAGTSVPYEQY
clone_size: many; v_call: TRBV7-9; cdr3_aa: ASSFTGDTEAF
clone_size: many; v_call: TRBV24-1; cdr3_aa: ATGTSVYNEQF
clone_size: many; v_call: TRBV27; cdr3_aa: ASSLWAGHEQY
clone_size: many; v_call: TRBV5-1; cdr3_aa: ASSHSRFNRTGRYEQF
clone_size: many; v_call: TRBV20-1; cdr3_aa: SAEPGTGRKETQY
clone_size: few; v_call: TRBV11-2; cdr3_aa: ASSLETDRGKRDTQY
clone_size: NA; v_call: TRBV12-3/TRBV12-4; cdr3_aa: ASSLDPTLGYSPLH
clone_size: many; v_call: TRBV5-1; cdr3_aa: ASSLVQGDTEAF
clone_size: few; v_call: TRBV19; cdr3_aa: ASSLSIAGGLREQY
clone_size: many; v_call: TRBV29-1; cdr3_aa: SVVPAGTTDTQY
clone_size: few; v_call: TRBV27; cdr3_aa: ASSLYVGDTQY
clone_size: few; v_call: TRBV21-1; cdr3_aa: ASSKDRDKSGNTIY
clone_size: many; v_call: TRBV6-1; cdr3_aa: ASRVDRVSGNTIY
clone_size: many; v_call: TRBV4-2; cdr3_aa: ASSQGQGGNTEAF
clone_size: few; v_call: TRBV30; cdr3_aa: AWSLPGQGRAF
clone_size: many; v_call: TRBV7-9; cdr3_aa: ASSAGDSSGGYT
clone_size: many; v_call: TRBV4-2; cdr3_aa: ASSPQGQGYNEQF
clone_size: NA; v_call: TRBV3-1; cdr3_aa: ASSHGSSGANVLT
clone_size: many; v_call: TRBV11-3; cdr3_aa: ASSRGQGPEAF
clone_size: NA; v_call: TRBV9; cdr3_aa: ASSVGPNSYNSPLH
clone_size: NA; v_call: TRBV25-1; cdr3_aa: ASSTDRGRRNEQY
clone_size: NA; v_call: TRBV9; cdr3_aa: ASSVGDIGGSGNTIY
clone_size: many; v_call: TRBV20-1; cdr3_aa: SARPRIGRRDTEAF
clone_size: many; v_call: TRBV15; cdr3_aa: ATSSRKVNDKRTDTQY
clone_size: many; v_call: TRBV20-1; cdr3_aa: SATLAGDEQY
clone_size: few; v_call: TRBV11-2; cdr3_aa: ASSSSGGPSQETQY
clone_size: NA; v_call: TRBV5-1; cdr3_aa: ASSLGILAGRHTGELF
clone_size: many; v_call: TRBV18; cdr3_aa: ASSPGQETQY
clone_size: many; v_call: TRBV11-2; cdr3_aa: ASSPKYEQF
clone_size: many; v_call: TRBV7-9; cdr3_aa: ASSLEQFEAF
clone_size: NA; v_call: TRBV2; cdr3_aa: ASSTRLGGGTGELF
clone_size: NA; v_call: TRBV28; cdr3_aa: ASSQPGTGDYGYT
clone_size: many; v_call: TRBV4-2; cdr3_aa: ASSPQRGENSPLH
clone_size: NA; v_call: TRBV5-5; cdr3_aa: ASSLEELASTDTQY
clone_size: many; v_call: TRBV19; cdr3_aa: ASNRVGGELF
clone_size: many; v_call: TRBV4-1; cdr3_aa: ASSPNPTENYGYT
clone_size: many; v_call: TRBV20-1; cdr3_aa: SARDRRGQETQY
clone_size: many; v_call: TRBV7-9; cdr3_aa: ASSPGGDRTYGYT
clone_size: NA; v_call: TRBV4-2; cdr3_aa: ASSQDLSEVNYGYT
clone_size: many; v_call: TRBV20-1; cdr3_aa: SARDFPSEQY
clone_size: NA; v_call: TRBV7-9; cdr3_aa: ASYQTPQTGGGYT
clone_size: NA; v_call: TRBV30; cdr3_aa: ACPTRVSGELF
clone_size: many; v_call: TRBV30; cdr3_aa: AWSPDLNTEAF
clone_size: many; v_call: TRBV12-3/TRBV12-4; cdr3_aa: ASSPTPYRGTGNTIY
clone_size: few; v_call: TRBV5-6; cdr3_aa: ASSMGGLYGYT